This entry describes one TCR beta chain. This specimen belongs to a study of CXCR3-negative and CXCR3-positive naive CD8 T cells. cDNA libraries for TRB were generated by 5' RACE incorporating UMI labels. Reprocessing the 5' RACE reads, TCRdb reports a single entry for every CDR3 protein and omits DNA. This sample's table has around 41,000 distinct CDR3 sequences. Per germline, CDR1 SGHDT and CDR2 YYEEEE. The CDR3 loop spans 15 amino acids. This sequence originates from a human donor in good health. Some clones in this sample may be carry-over from other donors' samples. This chain uses TRBV5-6 with TRBJ2-1; TCRdb picks TRBD2, but there is no DNA to check that call. The material sequenced was memory CD8+ T cells from blood. The CDR3 here is CASMGGSGIYNEQFF.